These 19 T cell receptor beta chains share one sample of origin, sequenced in a study of T cells after yellow fever vaccination. TCRdb recomputed calls from the 5' RACE reads with MiXCR, one row per CDR3 protein. Among 250,000 or so distinct CDR3 sequences, roughly 3.5% were seen once, and the ten largest hold under 20%. Sequencing used PBMCs, obtained 15 days after the yellow fever booster vaccination. These receptor sequences come from a young man who received the YFV17D yellow fever vaccine.

There are many counts of this clonotype. This chain connects TRBV5-4 to TRBJ1-3; the D is unclear. This CDR3 has 13 amino acids. Germline V gene data show CDR1 as SGHNT and CDR2 as YYREEE (reference sequence). Trimming removed 3 bases at V and 3 bases at J, with 7 bases between. The CDR3 coding sequence is TGTGCCAGCAGCTCGACTGGTGGAAACACCATATATTTT. This translates into CASSSTGGNTIYF.

The table lists this clonotype with a few counts. The rearrangement uses TRBV4-1 and TRBJ2-3; perhaps TRBD2 as D (6 bases). CDR1 and CDR2 from the germline V gene are MGHRA and YSYEKL. The CDR3 has 15 residues. V was shortened by 0 bases and J by 2 bases, with 9 bases between the two germline ends. The CDR3 region has the DNA TGCGCCAGCAGCCAAGACACGGGACTCACAGATACGCAGTATTTT. Encoded protein: CASSQDTGLTDTQYF.

The chain employs TRBV5-4 and TRBJ1-2, with D possibly being TRBD1 (5 bases). This CDR3 region has 17 residues. V lost 4 bases, J lost 0 bases, and 19 bases lay in between. The germline V gene has CDR1 SGHNT and CDR2 YYREEE (reference sequence). The DNA of the CDR3 is TGTGCCAGCAGCCCCCCCGGGCAGGGACCGGCTAACTATGGCTACACCTTC. This codes for CASSPPGQGPANYGYTF. The full variable domain, completed using reference TRBV5-4 and TRBJ1-2, is ETGVTQSPTHLIKTRGQQVTLRCSSQSGHNTVSWYQQALGQGPQFIFQYYREEENGRGNFPPRFSGLQFPNYSSELNVNALELDDSALYLCASSPPGQGPANYGYTFGSGTRLTVV.

This rearrangement joins TRBV5-1 to TRBJ1-5; D not resolved. The CDR3 contains 13 residues. The germline V gene encodes CDR1 SGHRS and CDR2 YFSETQ. V dropped 4 bases and J dropped 9 bases, with 14 bases sitting between them. The DNA for the CDR3 is TGCGCCAGCAGCCTGGCAGGCCCGAGGCCCCAGCATTTT. Residues: CASSLAGPRPQHF.

This clonotype appeared many times. A read error may produce the germline difference seen at one junction end. This chain connects TRBV5-1 to TRBJ1-1, with D maybe TRBD1 (6 bases). The CDR3 length is 13 residues. In germline, CDR1 is SGHRS, CDR2 YFSETQ. The CDR3: CASSLEGGTEAFF. The CDR3 DNA follows: TGTGCCAGCAGCTTAGAGGGGGGCACTGAAGCTTTCTTT.

At least ten counts were recorded for this clonotype. The chain has TRBV20-1 and TRBJ2-4; D is uncertain. From germline, CDR1 is DFQATT and CDR2 SNEGSKA (reference sequence). This CDR3 spans 15 amino acids. Trimming left V 1 base short and J 0 bases short, with 10 bases between. The CDR3 here is CSARGFILAKNIQYF. CDR3 in DNA: TGCAGTGCTAGAGGATTCATTCTAGCCAAAAACATTCAGTACTTC.

This clonotype was recorded many times. V gene TRBV7-2 combines with J gene TRBJ2-5, with D unclear. The CDR3 has 14 amino acids. Germline CDR1 and CDR2: SGHTA and FQGNSA. V was cut by 2 bases and J by 7 bases, with 14 bases left in between. CDR3 amino acids: CASSLTPESWTQYF. The CDR3 nucleotides read TGTGCCAGCAGCTTAACCCCGGAATCTTGGACCCAGTACTTC.

This clonotype has at least ten counts. The rearrangement links TRBV7-3 to TRBJ2-2, with D uncertain. CDR3 length: 13 amino acids. CDR1 and CDR2 (germline): SGHTA, FQGTGA. V lost 5 bases to trimming and J lost 3 bases, with 7 bases between them. CDR3 amino acids: CASSRGHTGELFF. The CDR3 region has the DNA TGTGCCAGCAGCCGTGGACACACCGGGGAGCTGTTTTTT. Full variable domain (missing parts from reference TRBV7-3 and TRBJ2-2): GAGVSQTPSNKVTEKGKYVELRCDPISGHTALYWYRQSLGQGPEFLIYFQGTGAADDSGLPNDRFFAVRPEGSVSTLKIQRTERGDSAVYLCASSRGHTGELFFGEGSRLTVL.

This clonotype was seen repeatedly, ten times or more. The gene calls are TRBV27 and TRBJ2-1; D may be TRBD1 (5 bases). Trimming took 2 bases from V and 10 from J, leaving 9 bases between them. CDR3 size: 12 residues. CDR1 MNHEY and CDR2 SMNVEV come from the germline V gene (reference sequence). The CDR3 nucleotides read TGTGCCAGCAGTTTACAGGGTCGCGAGCAGTTCTTC. Translating gives CASSLQGREQFF.

This clonotype was seen at least ten times. The chain uses TRBV5-1 and TRBJ2-3; D call uncertain. Germline lookup yields CDR1 SGHRS and CDR2 YFSETQ. The V and J ends lost 0 bases and 4 bases respectively, with 6 bases between them. There are 13 residues in the CDR3. CDR3 amino acids: CASSLVSPDTQYF. The CDR3 DNA follows: TGCGCCAGCAGCTTGGTGTCGCCAGATACGCAGTATTTT.

The gene calls are TRBV3-1 and TRBJ1-5, with D perhaps TRBD1 (5 bases). Germline assignment: CDR1 LGHDT and CDR2 YNNKEL (reference sequence). The CDR3 has 17 amino acids. The V end lost 1 base, the J end lost 7 bases, and 20 bases lay between the germline ends. CDR3 protein: CASSQGYGGASTQPQHF. The CDR3, as DNA: TGTGCCAGCAGCCAAGGATATGGCGGGGCCTCAACCCAGCCCCAGCATTTT. The full variable domain, rest sourced from reference TRBV3-1 and TRBJ1-5, is DTAVSQTPKYLVTQMGNDKSIKCEQNLGHDTMYWYKQDSKKFLKIMFSYNNKELIINETVPNRFSPKSPDKAHLNLHINSLELGDSAVYFCASSQGYGGASTQPQHFGDGTRLSIL.

This clonotype showed up many times. This chain uses TRBV7-2 with TRBJ2-1; 13 bases agree with TRBD2. The germline V gene has CDR1 SGHTA and CDR2 FQGNSA. V shed 1 base and J 7 bases; nucleotides not matched to a gene: 7. The CDR3 sequence is 17 residues long. The CDR3 sequence: CASSLVELAGGPNEQFF. The CDR3 coding sequence is TGTGCCAGCAGCTTAGTCGAACTAGCGGGGGGGCCTAATGAGCAGTTCTTC.

With regard to this clonotype: Given a much more abundant clone one base away, this may be a read error. The chain links TRBV7-2 to TRBJ2-5; D call uncertain. The CDR3 covers 14 residues. Germline V gene lookup returns CDR1 SGHTA and CDR2 FQGNSA. CDR3 region: CASILGYHQETQYF. For the CDR3, the DNA is TGTGCCAGCATCTTAGGCTACCACCAGGAGACCCAGTACTTC. The entire variable domain, with the rest obtained from reference TRBV7-2 and TRBJ2-5, is as follows: GAGVSQSPSNKVTEKGKDVELRCDPISGHTALYWYRQSLGQGLEFLIYFQGNSAPDKSGLPSDRFSAERTGGSVSTLTIQRTQQEDSAVYLCASILGYHQETQYFGPGTRLLVL.

This clonotype appeared many times. The V call is TRBV4-1, the J call TRBJ2-2; D gene unclear. Per germline, CDR1 MGHRA and CDR2 YSYEKL. V was trimmed by 7 bases and J by 0 bases, leaving 15 bases between them. The CDR3 is made up of 16 amino acids. CDR3 region: CASTISFIANTGELFF. As DNA, the CDR3 is TGCGCCAGCACCATCTCTTTTATCGCGAACACCGGGGAGCTGTTTTTT.

This clonotype was observed at least ten times. V usage is TRBV7-2 and J usage is TRBJ2-5; possible D gene TRBD2, 5 bases. The germline V and J ends were trimmed by 2 bases and 2 bases, with 12 bases remaining between them. Germline V gene sequence: CDR1 SGHTA, CDR2 FQGNSA. This CDR3 comprises 15 residues. CDR3 DNA sequence: TGTGCCAGCAGCTTACAAGCCACGGGGCAAGAGACCCAGTACTTC. Its translation is CASSLQATGQETQYF. The full variable domain, with the rest looked up from reference TRBV7-2 and TRBJ2-5, is GAGVSQSPSNKVTEKGKDVELRCDPISGHTALYWYRQSLGQGLEFLIYFQGNSAPDKSGLPSDRFSAERTGGSVSTLTIQRTQQEDSAVYLCASSLQATGQETQYFGPGTRLLVL.

This clonotype was seen many times. The J gene is TRBJ2-2, the V gene TRBV7-9; either TRBD1 or TRBD2 may supply D (6 bases each). The CDR3 runs to 14 residues. Deletions cut 5 bases from V and 7 bases from J, with 14 bases between. Germline V gene data show CDR1 as SEHNR and CDR2 as FQNEAQ (reference sequence). CDR3 amino acids: CASSTGTSNGELFF. The CDR3 nucleotides are TGTGCCAGCAGCACAGGGACTTCAAACGGGGAGCTGTTTTTT.

This clonotype came up many times. The V and J genes are TRBV9 and TRBJ2-2; TRBD2 agrees at 10 bases. The CDR3 sequence is 18 residues long. Per germline, CDR1 SGDLS and CDR2 YYNGEE. V lost 4 bases to trimming and J lost 6 bases; unmatched junction nucleotides: 15. The CDR3 sequence is CASSPSTKSGGAAGELFF. The CDR3 nucleotides read TGTGCCAGCAGCCCTAGCACCAAAAGCGGGGGGGCGGCCGGGGAGCTGTTTTTT.

This clonotype was detected many times. This chain uses TRBV6-6 with TRBJ1-2; D might be TRBD1 (5 bases). Looked up from germline, CDR1 is MNHNY and CDR2 is SVGAGI (reference sequence). Trimming pared 5 bases from V and 4 bases from J, leaving 14 bases between. The CDR3 is 14 residues long. The CDR3 sequence is CASSNRQSTYGYTF. The CDR3 coding sequence is TGTGCCAGCAGTAACCGACAGTCGACCTATGGCTACACCTTC.

Ten or more counts support this clonotype. Written as DNA, the CDR3 is TGTGCCAGCAGTTACAGGGACCGGAGCGAGCAGTACGTC. The encoded protein is CASSYRDRSEQYV. This chain joins TRBV6-2 or TRBV6-3 and TRBJ2-7; tentatively, D is TRBD1 or TRBD2 (5 bases each). The germline V gene has CDR1 MNHEY and CDR2 SVGEGT. The CDR3 totals 13 residues. Trimming removed 2 bases at V and 6 bases at J, with 11 bases between.